This TCR beta chain appears in the sequencing data of a study of blood T cell repertoires in COVID-19. Overall study: The analysed material was cDNA or gDNA that came from T cells, B-cell-depleted T cells, or PBMCs.

Profiled with immunoSEQ multiplex PCR; TCRdb holds only in-frame clones, not every one. Of some 360,000 clones listed, around nine tenths are singletons. CDR3 length: 16 residues. From germline, CDR1 is SGHTS and CDR2 YDEGEE. V lost 4 bases, J lost 2 bases, and 8 bases stayed unmatched. Individuals drawn from under 30 US areas were about 18 to 95 years old. Participants' own reports of clinical history determined their cohort assignment. Exposed participants came across a COVID-19 case within 2 weeks before study entry. The chain has TRBV5-8 and TRBJ2-7, with TRBD2 identical over 11 bases. Sequenced input: PBMCs or T cells enriched from blood (not recorded which). This clonotype originated in a woman aged 25 to 45 who had been exposed to COVID-19. This CDR3 reads CASSEMTSGTTYEQYF. In DNA, the CDR3 is TGTGCCAGCAGCGAAATGACTAGCGGGACTACCTACGAGCAGTACTTC.